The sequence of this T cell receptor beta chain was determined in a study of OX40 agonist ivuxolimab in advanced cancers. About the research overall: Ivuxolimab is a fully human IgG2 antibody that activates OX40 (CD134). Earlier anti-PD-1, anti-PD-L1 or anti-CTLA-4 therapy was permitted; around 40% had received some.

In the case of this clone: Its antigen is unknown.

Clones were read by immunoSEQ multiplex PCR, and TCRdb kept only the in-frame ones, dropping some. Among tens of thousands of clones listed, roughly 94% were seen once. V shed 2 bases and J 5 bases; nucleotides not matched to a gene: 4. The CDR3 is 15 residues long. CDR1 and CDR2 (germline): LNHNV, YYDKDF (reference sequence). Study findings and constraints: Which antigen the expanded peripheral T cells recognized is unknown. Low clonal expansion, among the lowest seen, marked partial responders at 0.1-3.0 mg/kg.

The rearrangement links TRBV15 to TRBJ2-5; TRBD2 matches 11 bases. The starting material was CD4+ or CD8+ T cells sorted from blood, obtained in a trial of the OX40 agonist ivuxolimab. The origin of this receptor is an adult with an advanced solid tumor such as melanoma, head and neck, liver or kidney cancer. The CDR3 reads CATSRSLAGGETQYF. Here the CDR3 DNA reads TGTGCCACCAGCAGATCATTAGCGGGAGGGGAGACCCAGTACTTC.